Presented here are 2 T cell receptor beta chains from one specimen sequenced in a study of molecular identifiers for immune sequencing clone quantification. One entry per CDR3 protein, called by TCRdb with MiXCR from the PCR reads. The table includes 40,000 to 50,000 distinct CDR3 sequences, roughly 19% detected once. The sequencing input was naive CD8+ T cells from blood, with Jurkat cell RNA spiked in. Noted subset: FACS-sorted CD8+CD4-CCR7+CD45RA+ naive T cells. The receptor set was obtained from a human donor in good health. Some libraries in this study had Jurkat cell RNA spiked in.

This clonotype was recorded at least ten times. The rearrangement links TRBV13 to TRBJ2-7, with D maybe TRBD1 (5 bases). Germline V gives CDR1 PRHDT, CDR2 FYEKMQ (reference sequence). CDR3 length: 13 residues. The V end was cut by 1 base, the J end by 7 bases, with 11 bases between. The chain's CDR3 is CASSLDGASEQYF. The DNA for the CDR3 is TGTGCCAGCAGCTTAGATGGGGCAAGTGAGCAGTACTTC.

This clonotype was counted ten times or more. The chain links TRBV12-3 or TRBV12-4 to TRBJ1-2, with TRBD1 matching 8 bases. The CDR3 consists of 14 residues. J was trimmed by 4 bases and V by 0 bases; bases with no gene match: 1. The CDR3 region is CASSLADRAYGYTF. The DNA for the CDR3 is TGTGCCAGCAGTTTAGCGGACAGGGCCTATGGCTACACCTTC.